What follows describes a single T cell receptor beta chain. TCRdb re-analysed the RT-PCR reads in MiXCR, keeping a single row per CDR3 protein. The data hold approximately 140,000 distinct CDR3 sequences, with 37% observed a single time. V shed 0 bases and J 14 bases; nucleotides not matched to a gene: 2. This CDR3 contains 11 residues. The germline gives CDR1 SGDLS, CDR2 YYNGEE. This sample is part of a study of patients and donors after allogeneic stem cell transplantation. The source material was blood, either unsorted or a sorted T cell fraction (not recorded which). This chain joins TRBV9 and TRBJ2-3; 8 nucleotides line up with TRBD1. This TCR was recovered from a human donor who was either an allogeneic HSCT recipient or a stem cell or donor lymphocyte infusion donor (not recorded which). It is not recorded whose cells these are; they may come from a transplant donor. CDR3 sequence reads: CASSVDRGRYF. CDR3 nucleotide sequence: TGTGCCAGCAGCGTAGACAGGGGGAGGTATTTT.